One and the same sample provided the 18 T cell receptor beta chains below, sequenced in a study of radiotherapy plus CTLA-4 blockade in lung cancer. Sequenced by immunoSEQ multiplex PCR; TCRdb stores in-frame clones only, minus some. The table shows some 60,000 clones, with around 79% occurring only once. Sequencing used peripheral blood, obtained from a patient treated with radiotherapy plus ipilimumab. Receptors were obtained from a human donor with non-small cell lung cancer who had a complete response to radiotherapy plus ipilimumab.

The V and J genes are TRBV5-4 and TRBJ2-2, with 10 bases aligning to TRBD2. Germline V gene data show CDR1 as SGHNT and CDR2 as YYREEE (reference sequence). V lost 0 bases and J lost 4; bases outside the gene matches: 9. The CDR3 totals 18 residues. The CDR3 sequence: CASSLGSSGSWSTGELFF. CDR3 bases: TGTGCCAGCAGCTTGGGTTCTAGCGGGAGTTGGAGCACCGGGGAGCTGTTTTTT.

The rearrangement uses TRBV6-1 and TRBJ2-5; the match to TRBD2 covers 9 bases. The end of the DNA aligns better with TRBJ2-7, so the J call may be wrong. Germline-derived CDR1 and CDR2 are MNHNS and SASEGT. The CDR3 has 15 amino acids. In DNA form, the CDR3 reads TGTGCCAGCAGGACCCTAGCGGGGTCTACCTACGAGCAGTACTTC. Amino acids: CASRTLAGSTYEQYF.

CDR3: CASSFPRTSGGEFDNEQFF. The CDR3 region has the DNA TGTGCCAGCAGCTTCCCCCGGACTAGCGGGGGAGAGTTTGACAATGAGCAGTTCTTC. V gene TRBV7-6 combines with J gene TRBJ2-1, with TRBD2 matching over 13 bases. The length of the CDR3 is 19 residues. CDR1 and CDR2 from the germline V gene are SGHVS and FNYEAQ. The junction had 13 bases not matched to a gene; V was cut back by 3 bases and J by 5 bases.

The V and J genes are TRBV5-1 and TRBJ2-5; a weak D match, TRBD1 (5 bases). CDR1 and CDR2 (germline): SGHRS, YFSETQ. Between the trimmed V and J ends, which lost 4 bases and 3 bases, there was a span of 16 bases. This CDR3 has 15 amino acids. CDR3 loop: CASSRDRGREETQYF. In nucleotides, the CDR3 is TGCGCCAGCAGCAGAGATAGGGGTCGGGAAGAGACCCAGTACTTC.

This clone appeared a few times. The V gene is TRBV6-5, the J gene TRBJ1-4, with no clear D. Trimming left V 2 bases short and J 0 bases short, with 10 bases between. This CDR3 is built from 16 residues. Germline values: CDR1 MNHEY, CDR2 SVGAGI. CDR3 protein: CASSYDPRATNEKLFF. CDR3 DNA: TGTGCCAGCAGTTACGATCCAAGAGCAACTAATGAAAAACTGTTTTTT.

This clone was detected a few times. The rearrangement uses TRBV2 and TRBJ2-2, with 7 positions matching TRBD1. The CDR3 contains 16 residues. Germline-derived CDR1 and CDR2 are SNHLY and FYNNEI. With 7 bases clipped from V and 1 base from J, the junction kept 9 bases outside the gene matches. CDR3 protein: CASKRTRTGNTGELFF. The CDR3 DNA reads as TGTGCCAGCAAACGGACCAGGACAGGGAACACCGGGGAGCTGTTTTTT.

The chain recombines TRBV5-1 with TRBJ2-5; 10 nucleotides align to TRBD2. After removal of 3 bases from V and 3 bases from J, the junction contained 2 bases not matched to a gene. This CDR3 has 14 residues. Looked up from germline, CDR1 is SGHRS and CDR2 is YFSETQ. The CDR3 sequence is CASSSSGRKETQYF. CDR3 sequence (DNA): TGCGCCAGCAGCTCTAGCGGGAGAAAAGAGACCCAGTACTTC.

This clone showed up just a few times. V usage is TRBV10-3 and J usage is TRBJ2-5; 7 nucleotides line up with TRBD1. The ends lost 2 bases at V and 5 bases at J; junction bases unmatched: 2. CDR1 and CDR2 from the germline V gene are ENHRY and SYGVKD. This CDR3 is 13 amino acids long. CDR3 sequence: CAISEARGETQYF. The CDR3 DNA reads as TGTGCCATCAGTGAGGCCAGGGGGGAGACCCAGTACTTC.

This chain uses TRBV7-2 with TRBJ2-2; 14 bases map to TRBD2. Losses at the gene ends were 4 bases for V and 5 bases for J; bases not matched to a gene: 3. The germline V gene encodes CDR1 SGHTA and CDR2 FQGNSA. The CDR3 spans 16 residues. CDR3 residues: CASSSRTSGGTGELFF. The DNA for the CDR3 is TGTGCCAGCAGCTCCAGGACTAGCGGGGGGACCGGGGAGCTGTTTTTT.

This clone appeared a single time. The chain is built from TRBV21-1 and TRBJ2-7; the D segment call TRBD2 is taken from the table without a DNA check. TRBV21-1 is noted as a pseudogene. This CDR3 region has 14 residues. CDR3 residues: CASRIYRSSYEQYV. The DNA of the CDR3 is TGTGCCAGCAGGATCTACCGGAGCTCCTACGAGCAGTACGTC.

The rearrangement links TRBV6-1 to TRBJ2-1; TRBD1 matches at 8 bases. Germline values: CDR1 MNHNS, CDR2 SASEGT. V lost 3 bases to trimming and J lost 4 bases; unmatched junction nucleotides: 5. The CDR3 is 15 residues long. The CDR3 DNA sequence: TGTGCCAGCAGTGAGACCGGGACAGGATACAATGAGCAGTTCTTC. It codes for CASSETGTGYNEQFF.

This clone occurred a few times. Here the CDR3 DNA reads TGTGCCAGCAGCTTAGGGGAGGATCAGCCCCAGCATTTT. Residues: CASSLGEDQPQHF. This chain joins TRBV5-4 and TRBJ1-5; D is perhaps TRBD1 (5 bases). The CDR3 is made up of 13 amino acids. Germline V lookup: CDR1 SGHNT, CDR2 YYREEE (reference sequence). The V end was cut by 2 bases, the J end by 5 bases, with 8 bases between.

J is TRBJ1-4 and V is TRBV15; D might be TRBD1 (5 bases). V was cut by 1 base and J by 3 bases, with 9 bases left in between. The CDR3 consists of 15 residues. Germline values: CDR1 LNHNV, CDR2 YYDKDF (reference sequence). CDR3 sequence: CATSRGGEANEKLFF. The CDR3 DNA reads as TGTGCCACCAGCAGAGGAGGGGAGGCTAATGAAAAACTGTTTTTT.

This clone was detected once. The chain employs TRBV9 and TRBJ2-3; 11 nucleotides align to TRBD2. Germline loops: CDR1 SGDLS, CDR2 YYNGEE. V lost 4 bases, J lost 1 base, and 2 bases stayed unmatched. The CDR3 totals 15 residues. CDR3 residues: CASSPSGGRTDTQYF. The CDR3 DNA is TGTGCCAGCAGCCCTAGCGGGGGGCGCACAGATACGCAGTATTTT.

Here the CDR3 reads CASSTGRESSGNTIYF. In DNA form, the CDR3 reads TGTGCCAGTAGTACCGGTCGGGAGTCCTCTGGAAACACCATATATTTT. The rearrangement joins TRBV19 to TRBJ1-3, with D uncertain. Germline assignment: CDR1 LNHDA and CDR2 SQIVND (reference sequence). V shed 4 bases and J shed 0 bases, with 13 bases lying between them. The CDR3 is 16 amino acids.

The rearrangement joins TRBV7-8 to TRBJ1-5; the D gene is possibly TRBD1 (5 bases). The V end lost 2 bases, the J end lost 2 bases, and 7 bases lay between the germline ends. The length of the CDR3 is 14 residues. Germline CDR1 and CDR2: SGHVS and FQNEAQ. CDR3 sequence (DNA): TGTGCCAGCAGCTTACTCAGGGGCAATCAGCCCCAGCATTTT. Translating gives CASSLLRGNQPQHF. The whole variable domain, remainder taken from reference TRBV7-8 and TRBJ1-5, is GAGVSQSPRYKVAKRGQDVALRCDPISGHVSLFWYQQALGQGPEFLTYFQNEAQLDKSGLPSDRFFAERPEGSVSTLKIQRTQQEDSAVYLCASSLLRGNQPQHFGDGTRLSIL.

The chain uses TRBV11-3 and TRBJ1-5; D remains ambiguous. The CDR3 is 11 residues long. Trimming shortened V by 3 bases and J by 6 bases, and 3 bases separated the two germline ends. Looked up from germline, CDR1 is SGHNT and CDR2 is YENEEA. In DNA form, the CDR3 reads TGTGCCAGCAGCTTTAGTCAGCCCCAGCATTTT. This codes for CASSFSQPQHF.

The chain couples TRBV11-3 to TRBJ1-1; 12 nucleotides line up with TRBD1. The CDR3 runs 17 residues. V lost 4 bases, J lost 1 base, and 7 bases stayed unmatched. CDR1 and CDR2 from the germline V gene are SGHNT and YENEEA. Here the CDR3 DNA reads TGTGCCAGCAGCTCCATGGGGACAGGGGGCAGGAACACTGAAGCTTTCTTT. It is translated as CASSSMGTGGRNTEAFF.